These T cell receptor beta chains were read from a single sample in a study of T cell changes during pregnancy in multiple sclerosis. Only in-frame clones appear in the TCRdb table, and some are missing; sequencing was by immunoSEQ multiplex PCR. The table includes about 100,000 clones, 80% to 95% detected once. The sequences come from peripheral blood, collected after pregnancy. The receptors were gathered from a female donor with multiple sclerosis, enrolled in a pregnancy study. Each CDR3 is given with its conserved first and last residue. The D gene is left open where the match is weak. Part of the rows lack a size; the others show once, few, many or a class for expanded clones.

abundance,j_gene,d_gene,v_gene,CDR3aa,CDR3nt
NA,TRBJ2-3,TRBD2,TRBV4-1,CASSQDRGGPDTQYF,TGTGCCAGCAGCCAAGATCGGGGGGGCCCAGATACGCAGTATTTT
NA,TRBJ2-7,NA,TRBV9,CASSATQSGVRQTAYEQYF,TGTGCCAGCAGCGCTACTCAGAGCGGTGTTAGACAAACTGCCTACGAGCAGTACTTC
NA,TRBJ1-1,NA,TRBV6-6,CASIPQGLTEAFF,TGTGCCAGCATCCCACAGGGTCTCACTGAAGCTTTCTTT
once,TRBJ2-6,NA,TRBV4-2,CASSQEGLKTNLDNSGANVLTF,TGTGCCAGCAGCCAAGAGGGACTTAAGACAAATCTGGACAACTCTGGGGCCAACGTCCTGACTTTC
NA,TRBJ2-7,TRBD2,TRBV11-2,CASSPGAGGITYEQYF,TGTGCCAGCAGCCCCGGAGCGGGGGGGATTACCTACGAGCAGTACTTC
once,TRBJ2-5,NA,TRBV7-7,CASSLGRGQETQYF,TGTGCTAGCAGCTTAGGGCGCGGCCAAGAGACCCAGTACTTC
NA,TRBJ2-5,NA,TRBV19,CASSIAGRLVSESQYF,TGTGCCAGTAGTATAGCCGGTCGCCTAGTCAGCGAGTCCCAGTACTTC
NA,TRBJ2-7,TRBD1,TRBV5-5,CASSLGTGSTRQQYF,TGTGCCAGCAGCTTAGGGACAGGGTCGACGCGGCAGCAGTACTTC
NA,TRBJ2-2,TRBD2,TRBV5-1,CASSLFPSGTHTGELFF,TGCGCCAGCAGCTTGTTTCCTAGCGGGACACACACCGGGGAGCTGTTTTTT
once,TRBJ2-1,TRBD2,TRBV5-1,CASSFSAGVSYNEQFF,TGCGCCAGCAGCTTTTCGGCGGGGGTCTCCTACAATGAGCAGTTCTTC
NA,TRBJ2-1,NA,TRBV2,CASSAAGAVGNEQFF,TGTGCCAGCAGTGCAGCAGGGGCAGTTGGCAATGAGCAGTTCTTC
once,TRBJ1-6,NA,TRBV27,CASSFNPAEGNSPLHF,TGTGCCAGCAGTTTTAACCCAGCTGAGGGTAATTCACCCCTCCACTTT
once,TRBJ1-3,NA,TRBV18,CASSPLVSSGNTIYF,TGTGCCAGCTCACCACTTGTCAGCTCTGGAAACACCATATATTTT
NA,TRBJ1-1,TRBD1,TRBV6-5,CASRRDRNTEAFF,TGTGCCAGCAGGCGGGACAGGAACACTGAAGCTTTCTTT
NA,TRBJ1-6,NA,TRBV7-9,CASSLSHRDSPLHF,TGTGCCAGCAGCTTATCCCACAGGGATTCACCCCTCCACTTT
NA,TRBJ2-1,TRBD2,TRBV7-3,CASSTGLAGEQFF,TGTGCCAGCAGCACCGGACTAGCGGGGGAGCAGTTCTTC
NA,TRBJ1-2,TRBD1,TRBV18,CASSPPGQGRYGYTF,TGTGCCAGCTCACCCCCTGGACAGGGTCGATATGGCTACACCTTC
NA,TRBJ2-5,NA,TRBV10-3,CAISVWHNQETQYF,TGTGCCATCAGTGTGTGGCACAACCAAGAGACCCAGTACTTC
NA,TRBJ2-1,NA,TRBV5-5,CASSLPNNEQFF,TGTGCCAGCAGCTTGCCCAACAATGAGCAGTTCTTC
NA,TRBJ2-7,NA,TRBV19,CASSLGYEQYF,TGTGCCAGTAGCCTCGGTTACGAGCAGTACTTC
NA,TRBJ1-4,NA,TRBV27,CASSSQGFPTNEKLFF,TGTGCCAGCAGTTCACAGGGTTTCCCGACTAATGAAAAACTGTTTTTT
NA,TRBJ1-5,NA,TRBV16,CASSQVAPGSNQPQHF,TGTGCCAGCAGCCAAGTCGCACCGGGGAGCAATCAGCCCCAGCATTTT
NA,TRBJ2-2,TRBD2,TRBV9,CASSDTKRLAPNTGELFF,TGTGCCAGCAGCGACACGAAAAGACTAGCTCCGAACACCGGGGAGCTGTTTTTT
NA,TRBJ1-2,NA,TRBV11-1,CASSGIGRRGYTF,TGTGCCAGCAGCGGAATCGGCAGGAGGGGCTACACCTTC
NA,TRBJ2-5,TRBD2,TRBV5-1,CASSKLTGTNPPETQYF,TGCGCCAGCAGCAAACTCACCGGGACTAACCCCCCCGAGACCCAGTACTTC
once,TRBJ1-5,NA,TRBV27,CASRGLIGRGNQPQHF,TGTGCCAGCCGCGGCCTTATCGGGCGGGGCAATCAGCCCCAGCATTTT